This T cell receptor beta chain was found in a study of shared clonotypes between healthy human individuals. Study summary: Donors had three CD4 naive, three CD4 memory, two CD8 naive and one CD8 memory plate apiece. Whole-study results and caveats: A limitation of the genetic and exposure-history diversity represented arose from few donors.

Using immunoSEQ multiplex PCR, the repertoire was profiled, and TCRdb retains in-frame clones only, with some absent. The table shows some 790,000 clones, with around 70% occurring only once. Remarks on this clone: Its antigen remains unknown.

The CDR3 consists of 17 residues. Germline values: CDR1 LNHDA, CDR2 SQIVND (reference sequence). Losses at the gene ends were 11 bases for V and 0 bases for J; bases not matched to a gene: 11. Sample: memory CD4+ T cells sorted from blood. Subset specified: CD45RA-negative fraction. This chain joins TRBV19 and TRBJ2-3, with TRBD2 matching 13 bases. This clonotype originated in a woman in her twenties or thirties in good health. CDR3 protein: CAVGLAGVATSTDTQYF. CDR3 nucleotide sequence: TGTGCCGTAGGACTAGCGGGAGTAGCCACTAGCACAGATACGCAGTATTTT.